The 26 T cell receptor beta chains below come from one sample, sequenced in a study of T-cell reconstitution after alpha-beta-depleted transplantation in children. The TCRbeta library incorporated unique molecular identifiers. TCRdb independently ran MiXCR on the PCR reads; one entry per CDR3 protein. The data hold about 540,000 distinct CDR3 sequences, with approximately 30% observed a single time. The sequencing used PBMCs, collected before TCRalphabeta/CD19-depleted stem cell transplant. Every receptor here comes from a boy younger than two with Wiskott-Aldrich syndrome, due to receive a stem cell transplant.

This clonotype was counted only a few times. J is TRBJ2-7 and V is TRBV5-1; D unresolved. Germline CDR1 is SGHRS and CDR2 is YFSETQ. V was clipped by 4 bases and J by 3 bases, with 14 bases between them. The CDR3 sequence is 14 residues long. The CDR3 region is CASSRKERNYEQYF. CDR3 coding DNA: TGCGCCAGCAGCAGGAAGGAGAGGAACTACGAGCAGTACTTC.

The chain recombines TRBV4-1 with TRBJ2-3; TRBD2 agrees at 13 bases. Per germline, CDR1 MGHRA and CDR2 YSYEKL. V was pared by 3 bases and J by 10 bases, with 10 bases of the junction left unmatched. The CDR3 length is 16 residues. CDR3 DNA: TGCGCCAGCAGCCAGGAAATTCCGGGACTAGCGGGACCGCAGTATTTT. Protein: CASSQEIPGLAGPQYF.

This chain connects TRBV7-2 to TRBJ2-2, with D unresolved. The CDR3 spans 13 residues. The germline V and J ends were trimmed by 5 bases and 9 bases, with 13 bases remaining between them. The germline V gene has CDR1 SGHTA and CDR2 FQGNSA. The CDR3 protein is CASSVDQVRELFF. CDR3 bases: TGTGCCAGCAGCGTAGACCAGGTTCGGGAGCTGTTTTTT.

This clonotype was seen more than once but under ten times. The rearrangement uses TRBV20-1 and TRBJ2-1; a possible D gene is TRBD2 (5 bases). Trimming stripped 7 bases from V and 0 bases from J, with 13 bases between. From germline, CDR1 is DFQATT and CDR2 SNEGSKA (reference sequence). CDR3 size: 14 residues. The CDR3 is CSVRLPSSYNEQFF. In DNA form, the CDR3 reads TGCAGTGTTCGACTACCAAGCTCCTACAATGAGCAGTTCTTC.

The chain carries TRBV5-4 and TRBJ2-5, with 9 bases that match TRBD1. Germline V gene sequence: CDR1 SGHNT, CDR2 YYREEE (reference sequence). J lost 5 bases, V lost 4 bases, and 12 bases had no gene match. This CDR3 has 16 amino acids. The CDR3 sequence is CASSREAGQGYETQYF. The DNA of the CDR3 is TGTGCCAGCAGCCGAGAAGCGGGACAGGGATATGAGACCCAGTACTTC.

The chain carries TRBV5-1 and TRBJ2-5; D is possibly TRBD1 (6 bases). Trimming left V 1 base short and J 4 bases short, with 11 bases between. Per the germline V gene, CDR1 is SGHRS and CDR2 is YFSETQ. The CDR3 has 14 residues. The CDR3 reads CASSLKQGTETQYF. In nucleotides, the CDR3 is TGCGCCAGCAGCTTGAAACAGGGCACAGAGACCCAGTACTTC.

This clonotype has only a few counts. V is TRBV5-1 and J is TRBJ2-1, with TRBD2 matching 11 bases. The J segment lost 4 bases and the V segment lost 0 bases, leaving 6 bases of the junction unmatched. There are 17 residues in the CDR3. Germline values: CDR1 SGHRS, CDR2 YFSETQ. The CDR3 protein is CASSLGTGTSGYNEQFF. CDR3 in DNA: TGCGCCAGCAGCTTGGGGACCGGGACTAGCGGTTACAATGAGCAGTTCTTC.

The chain recombines TRBV28 with TRBJ2-2; 8 positions match TRBD1. The CDR3 contains 12 residues. CDR1 and CDR2 from the germline V gene are MDHEN and SYDVKM. The V gene end was trimmed by 11 bases and the J gene end by 4 bases; junction bases not matched to a gene: 3. CDR3 sequence reads: CAGTGGTGELFF. CDR3 DNA sequence: TGTGCCGGTACAGGGGGCACCGGGGAGCTGTTTTTT.

The V call is TRBV5-1, the J call TRBJ2-2, with D perhaps matching TRBD1 or TRBD2 (5 bases each). The CDR3 is made up of 16 amino acids. V lost 1 base and J 2 bases, leaving 12 bases between the germline ends. From germline, CDR1 is SGHRS and CDR2 YFSETQ. The DNA of the CDR3 is TGCGCCAGCAGCTTGTCGGGGCTCGGTAACACCGGGGAGCTGTTTTTT. Its protein product is CASSLSGLGNTGELFF. Full variable domain (outside the CDR3, taken from reference TRBV5-1 and TRBJ2-2): KAGVTQTPRYLIKTRGQQVTLSCSPISGHRSVSWYQQTPGQGLQFLFEYFSETQRNKGNFPGRFSGRQFSNSRSEMNVSTLELGDSALYLCASSLSGLGNTGELFFGEGSRLTVL.

This chain connects TRBV11-1 to TRBJ2-3; no firm D call. The CDR3 is 14 residues long. The V and J ends lost 0 bases and 4 bases respectively, with 8 bases between them. Germline V lookup: CDR1 SGHAT, CDR2 FQDESV (reference sequence). CDR3 in DNA: TGTGCCAGCAGCTTAGCGCATGCGGCAGATACGCAGTATTTT. Protein product: CASSLAHAADTQYF.

This clonotype has a handful of counts. The chain carries TRBV4-2 and TRBJ2-5; 7 bases match TRBD2. CDR1 is LGHNA, CDR2 YNFKEQ, per germline. The J segment lost 3 bases and the V segment lost 4 bases, leaving 11 bases of the junction unmatched. There are 16 residues in the CDR3. The CDR3 bases are TGTGCCAGCAGCCCCCGGAGCAGGGAGGGGAAAGAGACCCAGTACTTC. Translation gives CASSPRSREGKETQYF.

The gene calls are TRBV27 and TRBJ2-4; D is undetermined. CDR3 length: 15 residues. Trimming took off 6 bases at V and 6 bases at J, with 18 bases between the two ends. Looked up from germline, CDR1 is MNHEY and CDR2 is SMNVEV (reference sequence). CDR3: CASSPGRKGLNIQYF. In DNA form, the CDR3 reads TGTGCCAGCAGCCCCGGACGCAAAGGGCTAAACATTCAGTACTTC.

The rearrangement links TRBV5-1 to TRBJ2-7; unclear D gene. Germline V lookup: CDR1 SGHRS, CDR2 YFSETQ. This CDR3 has 13 amino acids. With 2 bases removed from V and 1 base from J, the gap between germline ends came to 7 bases. The CDR3 reads CASSFLDSYEQYF. CDR3 nucleotides: TGCGCCAGCAGCTTCTTAGATTCCTACGAGCAGTACTTC.

A few counts support this clonotype. The CDR3 reads CASSDLNTEAFF. Written as DNA, the CDR3 is TGTGCCAGCAGTGACCTTAACACTGAAGCTTTCTTT. The chain links TRBV6-1 to TRBJ1-1; D gene uncertain. Per germline, CDR1 MNHNS and CDR2 SASEGT. The CDR3 totals 12 residues. V lost 3 bases to trimming and J lost 2 bases, with 4 bases between them.

This clonotype has more than one count but fewer than ten. The chain links TRBV5-8 to TRBJ2-3; 10 positions agree with TRBD1. This CDR3 region has 15 residues. J was trimmed by 4 bases and V by 4 bases; bases with no gene match: 6. The germline gives CDR1 SGHTS, CDR2 YDEGEE. This CDR3 reads CASSETGGGADTQYF. CDR3 nucleotide sequence: TGTGCCAGCAGCGAGACAGGGGGCGGTGCAGATACGCAGTATTTT.

This clonotype was seen only a few times. V gene TRBV11-2 combines with J gene TRBJ2-3, with TRBD2 as a possible D gene (6 bases). This CDR3 has 14 residues. Trimming pared 3 bases from V and 1 base from J, leaving 8 bases between. CDR1 is SGHAT, CDR2 FQNNGV, per germline. CDR3 bases: TGTGCCAGCAGCTTTCAGCGGGGCACAGATACGCAGTATTTT. Its protein is CASSFQRGTDTQYF. The entire variable domain, with the rest obtained from reference TRBV11-2 and TRBJ2-3, is as follows: EAGVAQSPRYKIIEKRQSVAFWCNPISGHATLYWYQQILGQGPKLLIQFQNNGVVDDSQLPKDRFSAERLKGVDSTLKIQPAKLEDSAVYLCASSFQRGTDTQYFGPGTRLTVL.

The chain is built from TRBV5-1 and TRBJ2-1; D is possibly TRBD1 (5 bases). This CDR3 spans 18 amino acids. CDR1 is SGHRS, CDR2 YFSETQ, per germline. Trimming cost V 3 bases and J 8 bases, with 27 bases left between them. The CDR3 region is CASSSLFLTGSSVDEQFF. CDR3 nucleotide sequence: TGCGCCAGCAGCTCCCTCTTTCTAACAGGATCGTCCGTGGATGAGCAGTTCTTC.

The J gene is TRBJ2-1, the V gene TRBV3-1; D uncertain. CDR3 length: 13 residues. V was pared by 0 bases and J by 6 bases, with 6 bases between. Looked up from germline, CDR1 is LGHDT and CDR2 is YNNKEL (reference sequence). The CDR3, as DNA: TGTGCCAGCAGCCAAGATCCTAGCAATGAGCAGTTCTTC. Protein: CASSQDPSNEQFF.

Notes on this clonotype: A read error may account for a junction end that differs from germline. The V gene is TRBV5-1, the J gene TRBJ2-3; D ambiguous. The germline CDR1 and CDR2 sequences are SGHRS and YFSETQ. CDR3 length equals 13 residues. The chain's CDR3 is CASSFSSTDTRYF. The CDR3 bases are TGCGCCAGCAGCTTCTCTTCCACAGATACGCGGTATTTT.

This chain uses TRBV10-3 with TRBJ2-7; 13 bases line up with TRBD2. The CDR3 spans 17 residues. Trimming removed 0 bases from V and 3 bases from J; junction bases left unmatched: 5. Germline CDR1 and CDR2: ENHRY and SYGVKD. The DNA for the CDR3 is TGTGCCATCAGTGAGTCCGGGACTAGCGGGGCCCTCTACGAGCAGTACTTC. Protein: CAISESGTSGALYEQYF.

At least ten counts were recorded for this clonotype. The chain has TRBV4-2 and TRBJ2-1; the match to TRBD2 covers 11 bases. Germline assignment: CDR1 LGHNA and CDR2 YNFKEQ. J lost 5 bases, V lost 5 bases, and 5 bases had no gene match. The CDR3 runs to 15 residues. The CDR3 nucleotides are TGTGCCAGCAGCAAACTAGCGGGAGTGAACAATGAGCAGTTCTTC. It translates to CASSKLAGVNNEQFF.

This clonotype was seen only a few times. J is TRBJ2-1 and V is TRBV20-1, with D unresolved. Per the germline V gene, CDR1 is DFQATT and CDR2 is SNEGSKA (reference sequence). V was clipped by 0 bases and J by 6 bases, with 12 bases between them. This CDR3 has 14 amino acids. The CDR3 DNA is TGCAGTGCTAGAGAAACACGCCGAGGCAATGAGCAGTTCTTC. Protein product: CSARETRRGNEQFF.

J is TRBJ2-2 and V is TRBV6-5; D call uncertain. V was clipped by 2 bases and J by 5 bases, with 9 bases between them. The CDR3 spans 14 residues. Germline CDR1 and CDR2: MNHEY and SVGAGI. The CDR3 DNA reads TGTGCCAGCAGTTACGCCCTCGGGACCGGGGAGCTGTTTTTT. Protein: CASSYALGTGELFF.

The chain joins TRBV5-1 to TRBJ2-5; no definite D call. Germline V gene data show CDR1 as SGHRS and CDR2 as YFSETQ. The V end lost 4 bases, the J end lost 13 bases, and 17 bases lay between the germline ends. There are 12 residues in the CDR3. For the CDR3, the DNA is TGCGCCAGCAGCGGTGAGTCGGAAAAGCGGTACTTC. Protein sequence: CASSGESEKRYF.

The gene calls are TRBV11-2 and TRBJ2-3; D not certain. Trimming left V 3 bases short and J 1 base short, with 8 bases between. Germline V CDR1 and CDR2: SGHAT, FQNNGV. The CDR3 contains 14 residues. The CDR3 is CASSFNRGTDTQYF. CDR3 DNA sequence: TGTGCCAGCAGCTTTAACAGAGGCACAGATACGCAGTATTTT. The full variable domain, its missing parts supplied by reference TRBV11-2 and TRBJ2-3, is EAGVAQSPRYKIIEKRQSVAFWCNPISGHATLYWYQQILGQGPKLLIQFQNNGVVDDSQLPKDRFSAERLKGVDSTLKIQPAKLEDSAVYLCASSFNRGTDTQYFGPGTRLTVL.

A few counts support this clonotype. The chain carries TRBV7-8 and TRBJ2-1; TRBD2 matches at 13 bases. V dropped 4 bases and J dropped 7; count of bases not matched to a gene: 10. The V gene's germline CDR1 is SGHVS and CDR2 FQNEAQ. The CDR3 covers 17 residues. In nucleotides, the CDR3 is TGTGCCAGCAGCTACCAGGTACTAGCGGGAGGGCCAAATGAGCAGTTCTTC. Amino acid sequence: CASSYQVLAGGPNEQFF.